This is a list of T cell receptor beta chains from one sample in a study of T cell responses to AZD1222 COVID-19 vaccine. The method was immunoSEQ multiplex PCR; TCRdb's version includes in-frame clones alone and lacks a portion of them. Here the sample spans some 120,000 clones, 92% being singletons. The sequenced sample was peripheral blood, obtained on day 0 of AZD1222 vaccination. These receptors originate from an adult in good health. Both conserved end residues are part of each CDR3. Each record gives: clone size, J gene, D gene, V gene, CDR3 protein, CDR3 DNA. A D gene is named only where the DNA matches it firmly. Not every row has a clone size; where given, it reads once, few, many or a size class.

clone size: once; J gene: TRBJ2-4; D gene: TRBD1; V gene: TRBV5-1; CDR3 protein: CASSRGQGTFDIQYF; CDR3 DNA: TGCGCCAGCAGCCGGGGACAGGGAACGTTTGACATTCAGTACTTC
clone size: few; J gene: TRBJ2-2; D gene: NA; V gene: TRBV24-1; CDR3 protein: CATSDPHTGELFF; CDR3 DNA: TGTGCCACCAGTGATCCCCACACCGGGGAGCTGTTTTTT
clone size: NA; J gene: TRBJ2-2; D gene: NA; V gene: TRBV7-2; CDR3 protein: CASSWGRGGELFF; CDR3 DNA: TGTGCCAGCAGCTGGGGGCGTGGCGGGGAGCTGTTTTTT
clone size: once; J gene: TRBJ2-5; D gene: NA; V gene: TRBV7-9; CDR3 protein: CASRPGQGGGETQYF; CDR3 DNA: TGTGCCAGCAGACCTGGACAGGGAGGGGGAGAGACCCAGTACTTC
clone size: NA; J gene: TRBJ1-2; D gene: TRBD1; V gene: TRBV7-9; CDR3 protein: CASSPIPAPGQGSNYGYTF; CDR3 DNA: TGTGCCAGCAGTCCTATCCCTGCACCGGGACAGGGGTCTAACTATGGCTACACCTTC
clone size: NA; J gene: TRBJ1-4; D gene: NA; V gene: TRBV30; CDR3 protein: CAWSVGEGGEKLFF; CDR3 DNA: TGTGCCTGGAGTGTCGGAGAAGGAGGTGAAAAACTGTTTTTT
clone size: few; J gene: TRBJ1-2; D gene: TRBD1; V gene: TRBV2; CDR3 protein: CASRAGGYRGYTF; CDR3 DNA: TGTGCCAGCAGGGCAGGGGGCTATCGGGGCTACACCTTC
clone size: NA; J gene: TRBJ2-2; D gene: NA; V gene: TRBV25-1; CDR3 protein: CASSLGLGELFF; CDR3 DNA: TGTGCCAGCAGCCTCGGGTTGGGGGAGCTGTTTTTT
clone size: NA; J gene: TRBJ2-7; D gene: TRBD1; V gene: TRBV11-2; CDR3 protein: CASSVRQGTEQYF; CDR3 DNA: TGTGCCAGCAGCGTAAGACAGGGAACCGAGCAGTACTTC
clone size: NA; J gene: TRBJ1-6; D gene: NA; V gene: TRBV19; CDR3 protein: CASSIAGVSPLHF; CDR3 DNA: TGTGCCAGTAGTATAGCCGGGGTGTCACCCCTCCACTTT
clone size: NA; J gene: TRBJ2-7; D gene: TRBD1; V gene: TRBV6-5; CDR3 protein: CASSGQGVSYEQYF; CDR3 DNA: TGTGCCAGCAGCGGACAGGGGGTTTCCTACGAGCAGTACTTC
clone size: NA; J gene: TRBJ1-2; D gene: TRBD1; V gene: TRBV7-9; CDR3 protein: CASSHTTGANYGYTF; CDR3 DNA: TGTGCCAGCAGCCATACGACAGGGGCTAACTATGGCTACACCTTC
clone size: NA; J gene: TRBJ2-1; D gene: TRBD2; V gene: TRBV24-1; CDR3 protein: CATSDSGLASYNEQFF; CDR3 DNA: TGTGCCACCAGTGACTCAGGACTAGCGTCCTACAATGAGCAGTTCTTC
clone size: NA; J gene: TRBJ1-4; D gene: TRBD1; V gene: TRBV2; CDR3 protein: CALTGAGTNEKLFF; CDR3 DNA: TGTGCCCTGACAGGGGCAGGGACTAATGAAAAACTGTTTTTT
clone size: NA; J gene: TRBJ1-3; D gene: NA; V gene: TRBV12-3/TRBV12-4; CDR3 protein: CASSSRGSDTIYF; CDR3 DNA: TGTGCCAGCAGTTCAAGAGGGAGCGACACCATATATTTT
clone size: NA; J gene: TRBJ2-7; D gene: NA; V gene: TRBV29-1; CDR3 protein: CSVEAGNYEQYF; CDR3 DNA: TGCAGCGTTGAAGCCGGGAACTACGAGCAGTACTTC
clone size: NA; J gene: TRBJ2-7; D gene: TRBD2; V gene: TRBV7-8; CDR3 protein: CATGTSRYYEQYF; CDR3 DNA: TGTGCCACCGGGACTAGCAGATACTACGAGCAGTACTTC
clone size: NA; J gene: TRBJ1-5; D gene: NA; V gene: TRBV5-8; CDR3 protein: CASSSQYQPQHF; CDR3 DNA: TGTGCCAGCAGCTCGCAATATCAGCCCCAGCATTTT
clone size: NA; J gene: TRBJ2-3; D gene: NA; V gene: TRBV18; CDR3 protein: CASSPSRGAQSTQYF; CDR3 DNA: TGTGCCAGCTCACCATCTCGAGGGGCGCAGAGTACGCAGTATTTT